This record concerns one T cell receptor (beta chain) sequence. Its antigen is as yet unknown. A multiplex PCR was run with 60 Vbeta primers and 13 Jbeta primers. Profiled with immunoSEQ multiplex PCR; TCRdb holds only in-frame clones, not every one. In the table there are 100,000 to 150,000 clones, about 74% of which are singletons. The data originate from a study of cytomegalovirus exposure and HLA in healthy donors. Study findings and constraints: In a later analysis, TCR association rates varied by HLA locus: DRB1 most, HLA-C fewest. The study put roughly 160 TCR beta chains on its list as cytomegalovirus-associated. In an earlier analysis, about 87% or about 30%: the productive usage of most TCR beta V segments. High sensitivity and specificity were reportedly achieved when the classifier diagnosed cytomegalovirus status.

This clonotype was sampled from a woman aged 55-70 years in good health and CMV-seronegative. The specimen was PBMCs.

DNA of the CDR3: TGTGCCAGCAGTGACTCGTGGGGGGTACACACCTTC. Amino acid sequence: CASSDSWGVHTF. The rearrangement links TRBV6-4 to TRBJ1-2; possible D gene TRBD1, 5 bases. Trimming stripped 0 bases from V and 12 bases from J, with 11 bases between. Per germline, CDR1 MRHNA and CDR2 SNTAGT. This CDR3 is built from 12 residues.